Listed below are T cell receptor beta chains from one sample, sequenced in a study of blood T cell repertoires in COVID-19. Assay used: immunoSEQ multiplex PCR; TCRdb lists only in-frame clones, some missing. The sample holds over 85,000 clones, just under 90% seen once. The sample was peripheral blood. The receptors come from a human donor in a cohort sampled during active COVID-19. Both conserved end residues are part of each CDR3. The D gene is left open where the match is weak. Clone size is stated in some rows and not others, as once, few, many or a class when expanded.

D gene	clone size	V gene	J gene	CDR3 protein	CDR3 DNA
-	-	TRBV19	TRBJ2-7	CASSIGLRAEEQYF	TGTGCCAGTAGTATCGGATTGAGGGCGGAAGAGCAGTACTTC
-	few	TRBV6-1	TRBJ1-4	CASSAPRDSQALNNEKLFF	TGTGCCAGCAGTGCCCCTCGCGACAGTCAAGCTCTGAATAATGAAAAACTGTTTTTT
TRBD1	-	TRBV4-1	TRBJ1-2	CASSRTGLNYGYTF	TGCGCCAGCAGCCGGACAGGGCTAAACTATGGCTACACCTTC
-	-	TRBV28	TRBJ2-7	CASSFASAGFSYEQYF	TGTGCCAGCAGTTTTGCTTCGGCCGGGTTCTCCTACGAGCAGTACTTC
-	-	TRBV2	TRBJ2-7	CARAGALGGEQYF	TGTGCCAGGGCGGGGGCACTTGGGGGCGAGCAGTACTTC
-	-	TRBV11-1	TRBJ1-2	CASSLMGRNYGYTF	TGTGCCAGCAGCTTAATGGGCAGGAACTATGGCTACACCTTC
TRBD1	-	TRBV30	TRBJ1-1	CAWSPGQGDTEAFF	TGTGCCTGGAGTCCGGGACAGGGGGACACTGAAGCTTTCTTT
TRBD1	-	TRBV2	TRBJ1-2	CAGDRGGYGYTF	TGTGCCGGCGACAGGGGTGGCTATGGCTACACCTTC
TRBD1	-	TRBV10-1	TRBJ1-2	CASNWDRGLNYGYTF	TGCGCCAGCAATTGGGACAGGGGACTTAACTATGGCTACACCTTC
TRBD1	-	TRBV20-1	TRBJ1-2	CSASKAGGGYTF	TGCAGTGCTAGTAAGGCAGGGGGAGGCTACACCTTC
TRBD1	-	TRBV9	TRBJ1-4	CASSLQAGGSEKLFF	TGTGCCAGCAGCTTACAAGCAGGGGGTTCGGAAAAACTGTTTTTT
TRBD1	-	TRBV19	TRBJ2-7	CASSLNHRGNLAYEQYF	TGTGCCAGTAGTCTTAACCACAGGGGGAATTTAGCCTACGAGCAGTACTTC
-	-	TRBV28	TRBJ2-7	CASSLRYEQYF	TGTGCCAGCAGTTTACGGTACGAGCAGTACTTC
-	-	TRBV6-2/TRBV6-3	TRBJ2-3	CASSSSGVSTDTQYF	TGTGCCAGCAGTTCGAGCGGAGTGAGCACAGATACGCAGTATTTT
-	-	TRBV5-6	TRBJ1-1	CASSLFLDPWGMNTEAFF	TGTGCCAGCAGCTTGTTCTTGGACCCGTGGGGCATGAACACTGAAGCTTTCTTT
TRBD1	-	TRBV28	TRBJ2-1	CASWDRGFREQFF	TGTGCCAGCTGGGACAGGGGGTTTCGTGAGCAGTTCTTC
TRBD2	once	TRBV3-1/TRBV3-2	TRBJ2-5	CASSLSGTQETQYF	TGTGCCAGCAGCCTAAGCGGGACGCAAGAGACCCAGTACTTC
TRBD2	-	TRBV19	TRBJ2-7	CASSIDSGVRKQYF	TGTGCCAGTAGTATTGATAGCGGGGTCCGTAAGCAGTACTTC
-	once	TRBV6-5	TRBJ2-5	CASSYSQGNLETQYF	TGTGCCAGCAGTTACTCCCAGGGGAATTTGGAGACCCAGTACTTC
-	once	TRBV7-2	TRBJ2-5	CASSLAPGLAAQETQYF	TGTGCCAGCAGCTTAGCGCCTGGTTTAGCGGCGCAAGAGACCCAGTACTTC